The 16 T cell receptor beta chains presented below share a single source sample, sequenced in a study of T cells in Graves' hyperthyroidism and ophthalmopathy (dated by TCRdb to about 2019). Receptor amplification or capture employed multiplex PCR. The instrument given in TCRdb is Illumina HiSeq 2000. TCR beta CDR3 regions were amplified from RNA transcripts. A first-round RT-PCR of the TCR CDR3 used the HTBI primer set with the Qiagen OneStep RT-PCR kit. In TCRdb, the public reads were trimmed at Q25 with fastp and aligned with MiXCR, with productive beta chains retained. Each entry is one CDR3 protein sequence, shown with its most common DNA and genes. This sample has 300,000 to 450,000 distinct CDR3 sequences in its table, and about 14% of those were observed once. The top ten clones comprise around a fifth of the sample. Source material: blood. These receptors were taken from a woman aged 25 to 45 with Graves' ophthalmopathy.

This clonotype was picked up many times. The chain links TRBV19 to TRBJ1-1; D call uncertain. CDR1 is LNHDA and CDR2 is SQIVND in the germline V gene (reference sequence). Trimming removed 2 bases at V and 0 bases at J, with 10 bases between. CDR3 size: 15 residues. The CDR3 here is CASSINDIMNTEAFF. The CDR3 region has the DNA TGTGCCAGTAGTATAAATGACATCATGAACACTGAAGCTTTCTTT.

Ten or more counts support this clonotype. V usage is TRBV20-1 and J usage is TRBJ2-3, with 14 nucleotides matching TRBD2. Per the germline V gene, CDR1 is DFQATT and CDR2 is SNEGSKA (reference sequence). This CDR3 comprises 15 residues. V was clipped by 5 bases and J by 8 bases; unmatched bases: 9. CDR3 sequence: CSASTSGGAQITQYF. The CDR3 DNA reads as TGCAGTGCTTCGACTAGCGGGGGGGCGCAAATTACGCAGTATTTT.

As concerns this clonotype: Mismatch with germline at one junction end may stem from a read error. The V and J genes are TRBV3-1 and TRBJ2-5; D unresolved. The CDR3 totals 15 residues. The germline CDR1 and CDR2 sequences are LGHDT and YNNKEL (reference sequence). The DNA for the CDR3 is TGTGCCGGCAGCCAAGATGGCTACTTCCAAGAGTCCCAGTACTTC. It translates to CAGSQDGYFQESQYF.

The rearrangement joins TRBV3-1 to TRBJ1-2; perhaps TRBD1 as D (6 bases). V lost 3 bases and J 6 bases, leaving 20 bases between the germline ends. Germline values: CDR1 LGHDT, CDR2 YNNKEL (reference sequence). The CDR3 has 16 residues. The CDR3 nucleotides are TGTGCCAGCAGCCACGAAGCAACCGGGACAATAAATGGCTACACCTTC. Protein: CASSHEATGTINGYTF.

V usage is TRBV7-6 and J usage is TRBJ2-2; D is unclear. Trimming shortened V by 5 bases and J by 5 bases, and 12 bases separated the two germline ends. From germline, CDR1 is SGHVS and CDR2 FNYEAQ. The CDR3 runs to 14 residues. The CDR3 sequence: CASSPRRSTGELFF. In DNA, the CDR3 is TGTGCCAGCAGCCCGCGCCGAAGTACCGGGGAGCTGTTTTTT.

This clonotype came up many times. The chain couples TRBV15 to TRBJ1-4; D may be TRBD1 (5 bases). Germline V lookup: CDR1 LNHNV, CDR2 YYDKDF (reference sequence). The CDR3 is made up of 14 amino acids. Trimming stripped 0 bases from V and 7 bases from J, with 9 bases between. The CDR3 spells CATSRDRVLEKLFF. As DNA, the CDR3 is TGTGCCACCAGCAGAGACAGGGTTCTTGAAAAACTGTTTTTT.

Many counts were recorded for this clonotype. The chain links TRBV30 to TRBJ1-1; D perhaps matches TRBD1 (5 bases). The CDR3 is made up of 14 amino acids. V was cut by 0 bases and J by 6 bases, with 14 bases left in between. The germline gives CDR1 GTSNPN, CDR2 SVGIG (reference sequence). The CDR3 DNA reads TGTGCCTGGAGTGTAGGGACGGTGGGCTCTGAAGCTTTCTTT. It specifies CAWSVGTVGSEAFF. Based on the CDR3 plus reference TRBV30 and TRBJ1-1, the full variable domain is SQTIHQWPATLVQPVGSPLSLECTVEGTSNPNLYWYRQAAGRGLQLLFYSVGIGQISSEVPQNLSASRPQDRQFILSSKKLLLSDSGFYLCAWSVGTVGSEAFFGQGTRLTVV.

This clonotype was seen repeatedly, ten times or more. The rearrangement uses TRBV12-3 or TRBV12-4 and TRBJ1-5, with a possible D match to TRBD1 (5 bases). Trimming cost V 2 bases and J 5 bases, with 13 bases left between them. The CDR3 consists of 15 residues. The CDR3 is CASSLLGPGDQPQHF. In nucleotides, the CDR3 is TGTGCCAGCAGTTTACTCGGGCCGGGGGATCAGCCCCAGCATTTT.

This clonotype was seen repeatedly, ten times or more. The genes are TRBV19 and TRBJ2-2, with D possibly matching TRBD1 (5 bases). V lost 2 bases, J lost 7 bases, and 14 bases lay in between. CDR1 LNHDA and CDR2 SQIVND come from the germline V gene (reference sequence). This CDR3 has 15 amino acids. The CDR3 nucleotides are TGTGCCAGTAGTATACATGCAGGGCGAGACGGGGAGCTGTTTTTT. This gives the protein CASSIHAGRDGELFF.

This clonotype was observed at least ten times. The chain recombines TRBV7-8 with TRBJ1-1, with TRBD1 identical over 7 bases. The germline CDR1 and CDR2 sequences are SGHVS and FQNEAQ. The trim removed 5 bases at V and 6 bases at J, leaving 9 bases unmatched. The CDR3 has 14 amino acids. The CDR3 nucleotides read TGTGCCAGCAGCCCTGGGCAGGGGGGCTCTGAAGCTTTCTTT. It codes for CASSPGQGGSEAFF.

This clonotype was counted only a few times. V is TRBV19 and J is TRBJ2-4; no definite D call. The CDR3 spans 13 residues. V lost 8 bases to trimming and J lost 5 bases, with 13 bases between them. In germline, CDR1 is LNHDA, CDR2 SQIVND (reference sequence). The CDR3 spells CASGGRLENIQYF. The CDR3 region has the DNA TGTGCCAGTGGTGGTAGGTTAGAAAACATTCAGTACTTC.

With respect to this clonotype: Relative to the germline gene, one junction end is altered; a read error may explain this. CDR3 DNA: TGTGCCAGCAGTTTTTTAGGGGAAGAGACCCAGTGCTTC. It yields the protein CASSFLGEETQCF. The J gene is TRBJ2-5, the V gene TRBV12-3 or TRBV12-4; tentatively, D is TRBD1 (5 bases). The CDR3 runs to 13 residues.

This clonotype was seen many times. V gene TRBV11-2 combines with J gene TRBJ2-1; D perhaps matches TRBD2 (6 bases). CDR1 is SGHAT and CDR2 is FQNNGV in the germline V gene. The V end was cut by 10 bases, the J end by 3 bases, with 13 bases between. This CDR3 spans 13 amino acids. The CDR3 loop is CATGGDGYNEQFF. CDR3 DNA: TGTGCCACCGGGGGTGATGGCTACAATGAGCAGTTCTTC.

This clonotype was counted at least ten times. V gene TRBV28 combines with J gene TRBJ1-5; 9 positions match TRBD1. CDR1 is MDHEN, CDR2 SYDVKM, per germline. Unmatched junction bases numbered 12, after V lost 6 bases and J lost 6 bases. The CDR3 has 16 amino acids. The CDR3 bases are TGTGCCAGCAGCGCGGGGGGACAGGGAATATCTCAGCCCCAGCATTTT. Amino acid sequence: CASSAGGQGISQPQHF.

This clonotype was observed a handful of times. This chain uses TRBV19 with TRBJ1-2, with D tentatively TRBD1 (6 bases). The CDR3 consists of 11 residues. V was trimmed by 11 bases and J by 8 bases, leaving 15 bases between them. The germline V gene has CDR1 LNHDA and CDR2 SQIVND (reference sequence). CDR3: CAGRGADGYTF. Written as DNA, the CDR3 is TGTGCCGGGAGGGGGGCGGACGGCTACACCTTC.

Of note for this clonotype: A read error may explain this, as a much larger clone is one base away. The chain employs TRBV6-4 and TRBJ2-3, with D possibly being TRBD2 (6 bases). Germline CDR1 is MRHNA and CDR2 is SNTAGT. The CDR3 consists of 14 residues. The ends were cut back, 6 bases at V and 2 bases at J, with 12 bases in the middle. CDR3: CASSSRDSTDTQYF. In nucleotides, the CDR3 is TGTGCCAGCAGCAGCCGGGACTCCACAGATACGCAGTATTTT.